This T cell receptor (beta chain) was observed in a study of T-cell memory formation after mild COVID-19. Turning to the study itself: TCR clusters mostly belonged to single donors. Regarding the study as a whole: Clones that shrank (day 15 to 85) were balanced CD4/CD8, whereas later expanders leaned CD4+. Shrinking CD4+ clones resided mostly in CM and EM, and CD8+ ones in EMRA.

CDR3 length equals 12 residues. Germline CDR1 DFQATT, CDR2 SNEGSKA (reference sequence). The V end lost 4 bases, the J end lost 1 base, and 5 bases lay between the germline ends. Comment on this clonotype: The antigen is unknown.

Using its own MiXCR run on the 5' RACE reads, TCRdb lists one record per CDR3 protein. The sample lists about 300,000 distinct CDR3 sequences, approximately 19% occurring once. Sequenced: PBMCs or a T cell subset sorted from them (not recorded which). V gene TRBV20-1 combines with J gene TRBJ1-3; a possible D gene is TRBD1 (5 bases). This sequence was found in a man aged 18 to 29 who had mild COVID-19 (a few samples of this study predate the infection). Cell type and time point are not known. The CDR3 DNA is TGCAGTGCTACAGGGTCTGGAAACACCATATATTTT. Its protein product is CSATGSGNTIYF.